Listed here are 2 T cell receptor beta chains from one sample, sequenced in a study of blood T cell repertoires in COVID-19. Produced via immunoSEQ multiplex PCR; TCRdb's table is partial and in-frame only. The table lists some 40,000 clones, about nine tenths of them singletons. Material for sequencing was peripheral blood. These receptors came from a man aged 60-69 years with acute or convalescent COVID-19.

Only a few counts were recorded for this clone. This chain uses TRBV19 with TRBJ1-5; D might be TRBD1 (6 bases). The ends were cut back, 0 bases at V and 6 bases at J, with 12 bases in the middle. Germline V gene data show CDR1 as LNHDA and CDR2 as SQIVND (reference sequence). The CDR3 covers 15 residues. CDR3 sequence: CASSIDATGTQPQHF. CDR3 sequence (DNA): TGTGCCAGTAGTATAGATGCAACAGGGACTCAGCCCCAGCATTTT.

In DNA, the CDR3 is TGTGCCAGCAGGTTAGCGCCAGGGGATACGCAGTATTTT. Protein sequence: CASRLAPGDTQYF. This chain connects TRBV28 to TRBJ2-3; D tentatively fits TRBD1 or TRBD2 (5 bases each). CDR1 and CDR2 from the germline V gene are MDHEN and SYDVKM. The CDR3 has 13 amino acids. With 6 bases removed from V and 6 bases from J, the gap between germline ends came to 13 bases.